A single sample gave rise to the 31 T cell receptor beta chains below, sequenced in a study of blood T cell repertoires in COVID-19 (dated by TCRdb to about 2020). The method behind the library was the immunoSEQ multiplex PCR assay. The table comes from immuneACCESS by way of TCRdb, which keeps in-frame sequences with V and J called. Part of the clones is missing from these tables; in studies checked, under half for an unresolved V gene and the rest for unknown reasons. In all, the sample holds about 240,000 clones, and around 83% of those were seen once. The ten largest clones capture about 2% of the sample. The sample consisted of peripheral blood. The receptor set was obtained from a man aged 25-45 years who had recovered from COVID-19.

The rearrangement links TRBV7-9 to TRBJ2-2; 8 nucleotides line up with TRBD2. This CDR3 spans 14 amino acids. J was trimmed by 6 bases and V by 4 bases; bases with no gene match: 4. From germline, CDR1 is SEHNR and CDR2 FQNEAQ (reference sequence). The CDR3 nucleotides read TGTGCCAGCAGCTCCCGGGGGGGGTCCGGGGAGCTGTTTTTT. Protein product: CASSSRGGSGELFF.

The V gene is TRBV7-6, the J gene TRBJ1-6, with 9 positions matching TRBD1. This CDR3 region has 16 residues. Germline values: CDR1 SGHVS, CDR2 FNYEAQ. The ends lost 1 base at V and 8 bases at J; junction bases unmatched: 6. Here the CDR3 DNA reads TGTGCCAGCAGCTTAGAATCATGGGACAGGGATTCACCCCTCCACTTT. The encoded protein is CASSLESWDRDSPLHF.

V gene TRBV6-1 combines with J gene TRBJ1-6; 7 bases are a match to TRBD1. Germline CDR1 MNHNS, CDR2 SASEGT. The CDR3 is 16 residues long. With V trimmed by 4 bases and J by 0 bases, 3 bases remained unmatched. Here the CDR3 DNA reads TGTGCCAGCAGTGGACAGGGCGTCTCCTATAATTCACCCCTCCACTTT. Translated, it gives CASSGQGVSYNSPLHF.

V is TRBV29-1 and J is TRBJ2-3, with 11 bases fitting TRBD2. CDR3 length: 14 amino acids. V shed 5 bases and J 6 bases; nucleotides not matched to a gene: 7. The germline CDR1 and CDR2 sequences are SQVTM and ANQGSEA. As DNA, the CDR3 is TGCAGCGTTCTAGCGGGGGGCCTCGTGGATACGCAGTATTTT. Its translation is CSVLAGGLVDTQYF.

Worth noting for this clone: Different DNA sequences within this sample yield the same CDR3. The DNA of the CDR3 is TGCGCCAGCAGCTTGGGGGACAGAAATCAGCCCCAGCATTTT. Translation gives CASSLGDRNQPQHF. The chain employs TRBV5-1 and TRBJ1-5; TRBD1 aligns across 7 bases. Per the germline V gene, CDR1 is SGHRS and CDR2 is YFSETQ. This CDR3 region has 14 residues. V trimming: 0 bases; J trimming: 4 bases; junction bases outside the gene matches: 1.

The rearrangement joins TRBV21-1 to TRBJ1-3. TRBV21-1 is marked as a pseudogene. The CDR3 has 14 residues. CDR3 DNA sequence: TGTGCCAGGAGACTCTGTCGAGTTGGAAACACCATATATTTT. Translated: CARRLCRVGNTIYF.

This clone was recorded once. The J gene is TRBJ2-3, the V gene TRBV29-1, with D possibly being TRBD1 (5 bases). Trimming pared 8 bases from V and 2 bases from J, leaving 17 bases between. The CDR3 is made up of 14 amino acids. Germline loops: CDR1 SQVTM, CDR2 ANQGSEA. The CDR3 here is CSSMGQAYTDTQYF. CDR3 coding DNA: TGCAGCTCCATGGGGCAGGCTTACACAGATACGCAGTATTTT.

The chain links TRBV28 to TRBJ2-2; weak D call: TRBD1 (6 bases). Germline assignment: CDR1 MDHEN and CDR2 SYDVKM. V was cut by 2 bases and J by 1 base, with 8 bases left in between. The CDR3 runs 15 residues. CDR3 region: CASSLETGNTGELFF. DNA for the CDR3: TGTGCCAGCAGTTTAGAGACAGGGAACACCGGGGAGCTGTTTTTT.

This clone appeared once. DNA of the CDR3: TGTGCCAGCTCACCTTCGTCAGGGGGAGAGACCCAGTACTTC. Translation gives CASSPSSGGETQYF. The V gene is TRBV18, the J gene TRBJ2-5; 7 positions agree with TRBD1. The CDR3 is made up of 14 amino acids. The junction had 5 bases not matched to a gene; V was cut back by 3 bases and J by 4 bases. Germline V CDR1 and CDR2: KGHSH, LQKENI.

This rearrangement joins TRBV2 to TRBJ2-5; possible D gene TRBD2, 5 bases. Per the germline V gene, CDR1 is SNHLY and CDR2 is FYNNEI. The V gene lost 6 bases and the J gene lost 5 bases, with 10 bases spanning the gap. The CDR3 contains 12 residues. CDR3: CASRRGRETQYF. CDR3 nucleotides: TGTGCCAGCAGACGGGGTCGGGAGACCCAGTACTTC.

This clone showed up just a few times. The chain employs TRBV7-9 and TRBJ1-2, with D perhaps matching TRBD1 (6 bases). The germline CDR1 and CDR2 sequences are SEHNR and FQNEAQ (reference sequence). Trimming cost V 6 bases and J 8 bases, with 16 bases left between them. This CDR3 region has 13 residues. This CDR3 is CASSRATGSGYTF. The DNA for the CDR3 is TGTGCCAGCAGTAGGGCTACAGGGAGCGGCTACACCTTC.

The rearrangement joins TRBV27 to TRBJ2-3; the match to TRBD2 covers 11 bases. The V and J ends lost 6 bases and 10 bases, in that order; junction bases with no gene match: 15. This CDR3 has 16 residues. The germline gives CDR1 MNHEY, CDR2 SMNVEV (reference sequence). The CDR3 region is CASSLTSGGSRSPQYF. For the CDR3, the DNA is TGTGCCAGCAGCCTAACTAGCGGGGGCTCCAGAAGTCCGCAGTATTTT.

This chain uses TRBV7-3 with TRBJ2-3, with 11 nucleotides matching TRBD1. This CDR3 has 17 amino acids. Germline loops: CDR1 SGHTA, CDR2 FQGTGA. The ends lost 1 base at V and 3 bases at J; junction bases unmatched: 6. CDR3 loop: CASSLRTGTGGTDTQYF. As DNA, the CDR3 is TGTGCCAGCAGCTTAAGAACCGGGACAGGGGGGACAGATACGCAGTATTTT.

The rearrangement uses TRBV5-6 and TRBJ1-5, with TRBD1 as a possible D gene (6 bases). Per the germline V gene, CDR1 is SGHDT and CDR2 is YYEEEE. This CDR3 has 14 amino acids. V was clipped by 2 bases and J by 4 bases, with 10 bases between them. CDR3 amino acids: CASSFSGTNQPQHF. CDR3 coding DNA: TGTGCCAGCAGCTTTTCAGGGACAAATCAGCCCCAGCATTTT.

V is TRBV9 and J is TRBJ2-1; the match to TRBD2 covers 8 bases. V trimming: 4 bases; J trimming: 4 bases; junction bases outside the gene matches: 7. The germline V gene encodes CDR1 SGDLS and CDR2 YYNGEE. The CDR3 is 15 amino acids. This CDR3 is CASSPSGGPYNEQFF. CDR3 nucleotide sequence: TGTGCCAGCAGCCCCTCGGGGGGGCCGTACAATGAGCAGTTCTTC.

This clone was detected only a few times. Other DNA sequences within the sample encode an identical CDR3. The genes are TRBV18 and TRBJ1-1; D is ambiguous. Trimming took off 0 bases at V and 1 base at J, with 6 bases between the two ends. From germline, CDR1 is KGHSH and CDR2 LQKENI. The CDR3 runs 14 residues. The CDR3 sequence: CASSPPAGNTEAFF. CDR3 coding DNA: TGTGCCAGCTCACCACCGGCGGGGAACACTGAAGCTTTCTTT.

The CDR3 spells CASSFPRTDSSTDTQYF. As DNA, the CDR3 is TGCGCCAGCAGCTTTCCGCGCACCGATTCTAGCACAGATACGCAGTATTTT. The J gene is TRBJ2-3, the V gene TRBV5-1, with D unresolved. The V gene lost 2 bases and the J gene lost 0 bases, with 16 bases spanning the gap. The length of the CDR3 is 17 residues. Germline V gene sequence: CDR1 SGHRS, CDR2 YFSETQ.

The chain joins TRBV7-9 to TRBJ2-7, with TRBD2 as a possible D gene (7 bases). V was clipped by 5 bases and J by 2 bases, with 22 bases between them. This CDR3 contains 17 residues. Germline lookup yields CDR1 SEHNR and CDR2 FQNEAQ (reference sequence). The CDR3 spells CASSPSGAGDRTYEQYF. The CDR3 DNA follows: TGTGCCAGCAGCCCCTCGGGGGCGGGGGATAGGACCTACGAGCAGTACTTC.

This chain connects TRBV3-1 (or the pseudogene TRBV3-2) to TRBJ1-6; D unresolved. V dropped 2 bases and J dropped 0 bases, with 11 bases sitting between them. Germline CDR1 LGHDT, CDR2 YNNKEL (reference sequence). There are 17 residues in the CDR3. CDR3 nucleotide sequence: TGTGCCAGCAGCCAAAGGACCGGGAGCTCCTATAATTCACCCCTCCACTTT. Encoded protein: CASSQRTGSSYNSPLHF.

The V and J genes are TRBV5-1 and TRBJ1-1, with 8 bases that match TRBD1. This CDR3 is 15 amino acids long. The germline CDR1 and CDR2 sequences are SGHRS and YFSETQ. V shed 2 bases and J 1 base; nucleotides not matched to a gene: 4. The CDR3 DNA is TGCGCCAGCAGCTTCGGGGGGACAGGGAACACTGAAGCTTTCTTT. This translates into CASSFGGTGNTEAFF. The full variable domain, in which reference TRBV5-1 and TRBJ1-1 provide the parts outside the CDR3, is KAGVTQTPRYLIKTRGQQVTLSCSPISGHRSVSWYQQTPGQGLQFLFEYFSETQRNKGNFPGRFSGRQFSNSRSEMNVSTLELGDSALYLCASSFGGTGNTEAFFGQGTRLTVV.

The chain is built from TRBV6-5 and TRBJ1-6, with 9 bases lining up with TRBD1. This CDR3 is 14 amino acids long. The V gene's germline CDR1 is MNHEY and CDR2 SVGAGI. V gave up 6 bases and J gave up 9 bases; unmatched junction bases: 6. The CDR3 protein is CASSIQGAFSPLHF. In DNA form, the CDR3 reads TGTGCCAGCAGCATACAGGGGGCTTTTTCACCCCTCCACTTT.

The chain carries TRBV6-5 and TRBJ2-3, with D possibly TRBD1 on 6 matching bases. The germline V and J ends were trimmed by 6 bases and 0 bases, with 13 bases remaining between them. There are 15 residues in the CDR3. Per germline, CDR1 MNHEY and CDR2 SVGAGI. CDR3 in DNA: TGTGCCAGCAGCAGAGACAGGACTAGCACAGATACGCAGTATTTT. This encodes CASSRDRTSTDTQYF.

This clone was picked up one time. DNA of the CDR3: TGTGCCAGCAGCCCCGGGACGGGGGGGCGGAACACTGAAGCTTTCTTT. Translation: CASSPGTGGRNTEAFF. V and J are TRBV9 and TRBJ1-1; possible D gene TRBD1, 6 bases. V dropped 4 bases and J dropped 1 base, with 17 bases sitting between them. CDR3 length: 16 residues. Germline-derived CDR1 and CDR2 are SGDLS and YYNGEE.

The genes are TRBV9 and TRBJ2-1; 7 bases are a match to TRBD1. Germline V CDR1 and CDR2: SGDLS, YYNGEE. Trimming cost V 0 bases and J 2 bases; bases outside gene matches: 5. The CDR3 is 16 residues long. The CDR3, as DNA: TGTGCCAGCAGCGTAGGGGGCAGGGGGACCTACAATGAGCAGTTCTTC. It translates to CASSVGGRGTYNEQFF.

The rearrangement links TRBV3-1 (or the pseudogene TRBV3-2) to TRBJ2-3; a possible D gene is TRBD1 (5 bases). Germline V gene lookup returns CDR1 LGHDT and CDR2 YNNKEL (reference sequence). This CDR3 spans 14 amino acids. Trimming stripped 5 bases from V and 5 bases from J, with 14 bases between. CDR3 sequence reads: CASSFYLRVDTQYF. For the CDR3, the DNA is TGTGCCAGCAGCTTTTACCTCAGGGTAGATACGCAGTATTTT.

V gene TRBV12-5 combines with J gene TRBJ2-5, with D perhaps TRBD1 (6 bases). The CDR3 is made up of 14 amino acids. Germline V CDR1 and CDR2: LGHNT, FRNRAP. Deletions cut 5 bases from V and 2 bases from J, with 12 bases between. CDR3 coding DNA: TGTGCTAGTGGTACTTCGACAGGTCAAGAGACCCAGTACTTC. Its translation: CASGTSTGQETQYF.

This clone was seen a few times. This chain joins TRBV6-1 and TRBJ1-1; D is unclear. Looked up from germline, CDR1 is MNHNS and CDR2 is SASEGT. This CDR3 comprises 15 residues. Trimming took off 3 bases at V and 3 bases at J, with 14 bases between the two ends. CDR3 protein: CASSEEGRGYTEAFF. CDR3 coding DNA: TGTGCCAGCAGTGAGGAGGGTCGGGGATACACTGAAGCTTTCTTT.

V usage is TRBV19 and J usage is TRBJ1-2; D might be TRBD1 (5 bases). The CDR3 consists of 11 residues. Germline loops: CDR1 LNHDA, CDR2 SQIVND (reference sequence). V lost 6 bases and J lost 8, with 10 bases in between. As DNA, the CDR3 is TGTGCCAGTAGATCAGGGTTGGGCTACACCTTC. Encoded protein: CASRSGLGYTF.

The genes are TRBV18 and TRBJ1-1; 8 positions match TRBD1. The CDR3 has 16 residues. V was clipped by 4 bases and J by 2 bases; unmatched bases: 9. The germline V gene has CDR1 KGHSH and CDR2 LQKENI. Here the CDR3 reads CASSHRSDRGNTEAFF. The CDR3 DNA reads TGTGCCAGCTCACACCGAAGCGACAGGGGCAACACTGAAGCTTTCTTT.

This clone was detected only once. The V gene is TRBV7-2, the J gene TRBJ2-3; TRBD1 matches 7 bases. The CDR3 loop spans 15 amino acids. Germline CDR1 reads SGHTA; CDR2 reads FQGNSA. The V and J ends lost 0 bases and 6 bases, in that order; junction bases with no gene match: 6. CDR3 nucleotide sequence: TGTGCCAGCAGCTTAGCGCAACAGGGGTTGGATACGCAGTATTTT. Protein product: CASSLAQQGLDTQYF.

The gene calls are TRBV3-1 (or the pseudogene TRBV3-2) and TRBJ1-6; 8 nucleotides align to TRBD1. CDR1 and CDR2 from the germline V gene are LGHDT and YNNKEL (reference sequence). CDR3 length: 15 amino acids. V dropped 2 bases and J dropped 6; count of bases not matched to a gene: 3. The CDR3 spells CASSQSRGRNSPLHF. The CDR3 DNA reads as TGTGCCAGCAGCCAATCCAGGGGGCGTAATTCACCCCTCCACTTT.